The T cell receptor (beta chain) described here comes from a study of T cell responses to AZD1222 COVID-19 vaccine. Study-wide results and limits: Spike-wide coverage was observed for vaccine-associated CD4 TCRs, with dominant responses at 160-218 and 743-854. At baseline, just six AZD1222 recipients tested seropositive. Among the donors, most were white British and more were female, and clonal diversity was possibly underestimated. Nearly half of unique spike-specific TCRs reportedly avoided B.1.351 and B.1.1.7 mutated regions.

TCRdb keeps only in-frame clones here, not all; method: immunoSEQ multiplex PCR. The sample includes some 150,000 clones, about 87% of them seen just once. The CDR3 runs to 16 residues. Germline-derived CDR1 and CDR2 are SGHRS and YFSETQ. Trimming at V came to 4 bases and at J to 5 bases, leaving 11 bases not matched to a gene. Worth noting for this clone: The antigen is unknown.

The sequence was obtained from an adult in good health. J is TRBJ2-3 and V is TRBV5-1; TRBD2 matches 9 bases. This specimen was peripheral blood, taken on day 0 of AZD1222 vaccination. The CDR3: CASSRDLAGTVDTQYF. The CDR3 DNA reads as TGCGCCAGCAGCCGCGATCTAGCGGGGACGGTAGATACGCAGTATTTT. The whole variable domain, filled in from reference TRBV5-1 and TRBJ2-3, reads KAGVTQTPRYLIKTRGQQVTLSCSPISGHRSVSWYQQTPGQGLQFLFEYFSETQRNKGNFPGRFSGRQFSNSRSEMNVSTLELGDSALYLCASSRDLAGTVDTQYFGPGTRLTVL.